The sequence of this T cell receptor (beta chain) was determined in a study of cytomegalovirus exposure and HLA in healthy donors. Study results and caveats: The study designated roughly 150 TCR beta chains cytomegalovirus-associated.

As regards this clone: What it recognizes is unknown.

Trimming at V came to 5 bases and at J to 1 base, leaving 9 bases not matched to a gene. Looked up from germline, CDR1 is SEHNR and CDR2 is FQNEAQ (reference sequence). The CDR3 is 16 residues long. The method was immunoSEQ multiplex PCR; TCRdb's version includes in-frame clones alone and lacks a portion of them. The data show roughly 150,000 clones, with approximately 86% seen just once and around 2.1% held by the top ten. V gene TRBV7-9 combines with J gene TRBJ1-1; the match to TRBD1 covers 8 bases. The receptor was derived from a young woman in good health and CMV-seronegative. Specimen: PBMCs. The CDR3 protein is CASSPLGTGGNTEAFF. In DNA, the CDR3 is TGTGCCAGCAGCCCCTTAGGGACAGGTGGGAACACTGAAGCTTTCTTT.